This T cell receptor (beta chain) was obtained from a study of human T cells and chemical hapten exposure. The table lists this clonotype with a few counts. Time point specified: patch test 1, 2 weeks after DPC sensitization. The treatment is: therapeutic diphenylcyclopropenone sensitization with weekly scalp DPC. Alopecia patients deemed DPC-suitable, aged 18 to 70, excluding pregnancy. TCRdb itself ran the RACE reads through MiXCR, one entry per CDR3 protein. The table includes tens of thousands of distinct CDR3 sequences, roughly 9.2% detected once. The source was whole blood, collected in connection with sensitization to the hapten diphenylcyclopropenone (DPC). This TCR came from a woman in her thirties or forties with alopecia areata. Some clones in this sample may be carry-over from other donors' samples.

CDR3 DNA: TGTGCCAGCAGCCGCGAGTACCACCAGTCCTCCTACGAGCAGTACTTC. This encodes CASSREYHQSSYEQYF. The chain carries TRBV4-2 and TRBJ2-7; D is undetermined. This CDR3 contains 16 residues. In germline, CDR1 is LGHNA, CDR2 YNFKEQ. Trimming removed 4 bases from V and 0 bases from J, with 16 bases in between.